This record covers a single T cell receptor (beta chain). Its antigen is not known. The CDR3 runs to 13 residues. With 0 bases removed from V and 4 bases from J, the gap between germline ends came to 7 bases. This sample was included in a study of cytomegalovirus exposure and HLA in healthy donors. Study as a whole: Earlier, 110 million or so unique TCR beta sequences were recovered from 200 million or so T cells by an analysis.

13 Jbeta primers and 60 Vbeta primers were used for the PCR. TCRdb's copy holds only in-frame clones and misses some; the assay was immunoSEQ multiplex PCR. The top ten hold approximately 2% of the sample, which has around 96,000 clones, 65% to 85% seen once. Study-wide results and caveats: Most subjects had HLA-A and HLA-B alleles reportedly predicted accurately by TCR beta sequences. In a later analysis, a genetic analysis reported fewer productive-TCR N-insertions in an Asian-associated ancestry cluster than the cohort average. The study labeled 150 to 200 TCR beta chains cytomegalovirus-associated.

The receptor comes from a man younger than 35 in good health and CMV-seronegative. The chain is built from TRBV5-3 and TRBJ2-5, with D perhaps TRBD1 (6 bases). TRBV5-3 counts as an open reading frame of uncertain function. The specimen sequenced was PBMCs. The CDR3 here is CARSLARGETQYF. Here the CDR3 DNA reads TGTGCCAGAAGCTTGGCCAGGGGAGAGACCCAGTACTTC.